The rows below give T cell receptor beta chains drawn from one sample of a study of cytomegalovirus exposure and HLA in healthy donors. Profiled with immunoSEQ multiplex PCR; TCRdb holds only in-frame clones, not every one. Seen here are over 150,000 clones, roughly four fifths observed once, and the top ten hold about 3%. The sequencing sample was made of PBMCs. The source is a young woman in good health and CMV-seropositive. CDR3s include the opening cysteine and the closing phenylalanine or tryptophan. The D gene is left open where the match is weak. Size is stated for part of the rows, as once, few or many counts, or as a class when the clone is expanded.

>TRBD2|-|TRBV9|TRBJ2-1
CASSVAISGGNEQFF
TGTGCCAGCAGCGTAGCAATTAGCGGGGGGAATGAGCAGTTCTTC
>TRBD2|once|TRBV11-1|TRBJ2-1
CASSDGLAGLFF
TGTGCCAGCAGCGACGGACTAGCGGGACTGTTCTTC
>TRBD1|-|TRBV9|TRBJ2-7
CASSVEGTGQTGYPYEQYF
TGTGCCAGCAGCGTAGAGGGGACAGGCCAAACCGGATACCCCTACGAGCAGTACTTC
>TRBD2|-|TRBV9|TRBJ2-7
CASSVASGGPYEQYF
TGTGCCAGCAGCGTAGCCAGCGGGGGCCCCTACGAGCAGTACTTC
>TRBD1|-|TRBV6-1|TRBJ2-2
CASSAEGQGTGELFF
TGTGCCAGCAGTGCCGAGGGACAGGGGACCGGGGAGCTGTTTTTT
>TRBD1|-|TRBV13|TRBJ2-7
CASSLRTGLHEQYF
TGTGCCAGCAGCTTAAGGACAGGGTTACACGAGCAGTACTTC
>TRBD1|-|TRBV5-1|TRBJ2-7
CASSLGQGGYEQYF
TGCGCCAGCAGCCTTGGACAGGGCGGCTACGAGCAGTACTTC
>TRBD1|-|TRBV7-2|TRBJ2-2
CASSLSGDRGTGELFF
TGTGCCAGCAGCTTAAGTGGAGACAGGGGCACCGGGGAGCTGTTTTTT
>-|-|TRBV5-6|TRBJ2-3
CASSLSEWGHTDTQYF
TGTGCCAGCAGCTTGTCGGAGTGGGGACACACAGATACGCAGTATTTT
>TRBD1|-|TRBV9|TRBJ2-3
CASSVEGSGRGWDTQYF
TGTGCCAGCAGCGTAGAGGGTTCGGGCAGGGGGTGGGATACGCAGTATTTT
>-|-|TRBV18|TRBJ1-1
CASSGQQNTEAFF
TGTGCCAGCTCAGGACAGCAGAACACTGAAGCTTTCTTT
>TRBD2|-|TRBV4-2|TRBJ2-1
CASSQEPGGSYNEQFF
TGTGCCAGCAGCCAAGAGCCGGGGGGATCCTACAATGAGCAGTTCTTC
>-|once|TRBV7-2|TRBJ2-5
CASSLAPGETQYF
TGTGCCAGCAGCTTAGCGCCGGGAGAGACCCAGTACTTC
>TRBD2|-|TRBV9|TRBJ2-3
CASSVGGGADTQYF
TGTGCCAGCAGCGTAGGCGGGGGTGCAGATACGCAGTATTTT
>-|-|TRBV11-2|TRBJ2-1
CASSLVRRYEQFF
TGTGCCAGCAGCTTAGTGCGCAGGTATGAGCAGTTCTTC
>TRBD2|once|TRBV5-1|TRBJ2-2
CASRITLAGGTGELFF
TGCGCCAGCAGGATTACTCTAGCGGGAGGCACCGGGGAGCTGTTTTTT
>TRBD1|once|TRBV19|TRBJ1-5
CATSDRPSNQPQHF
TGTGCCACCTCGGACAGGCCGAGCAATCAGCCCCAGCATTTT
>TRBD1|-|TRBV6-5|TRBJ1-6
CASSTGVPGSVALHF
TGTGCCAGCAGCACAGGGGTCCCCGGTAGTGTGGCCCTCCACTTT
>-|few|TRBV14|TRBJ1-6
CASSQVGGRSNSPLHF
TGTGCCAGCAGCCAAGTTGGGGGCAGATCTAATTCACCCCTCCACTTT
>-|once|TRBV27|TRBJ2-1
CASIAPGVGEQFF
TGTGCCAGCATCGCTCCGGGTGTAGGTGAGCAGTTCTTC
>-|few|TRBV4-1|TRBJ1-2
CASSQDFQGTFRGYTF
TGCGCCAGCAGCCAAGATTTTCAGGGCACTTTTCGGGGCTACACCTTC
>-|-|TRBV5-4|TRBJ2-1
CASSLPRQGTYNEQFF
TGTGCCAGCAGCTTGCCCCGCCAGGGGACCTACAATGAGCAGTTCTTC
>-|-|TRBV5-1|TRBJ1-1
CASSPGLAGTEAFF
TGCGCCAGCAGCCCGGGACTGGCGGGCACTGAAGCTTTCTTT
>TRBD2|-|TRBV5-1|TRBJ2-7
CASSLNPSGATYEQYF
TGCGCCAGCAGCTTGAACCCTAGCGGGGCCACCTACGAGCAGTACTTC
>-|-|TRBV4-1|TRBJ2-3
CASTPSGQPSTDTQYF
TGCGCCAGCACCCCCAGCGGGCAGCCTAGCACAGATACGCAGTATTTT
>TRBD2|-|TRBV2|TRBJ2-7
CASRRWTSGYEQYF
TGTGCCAGCAGAAGGTGGACTAGCGGTTACGAGCAGTACTTC
>-|-|TRBV11-2|TRBJ1-2
CASSLPTYGYTF
TGTGCCAGCAGCTTACCTACCTATGGCTACACCTTC
>-|once|TRBV4-1|TRBJ1-4
CASSSGLGATNEKLFF
TGCGCCAGCAGCTCCGGGTTGGGTGCCACTAATGAAAAACTGTTTTTT